Shown below are 5 T cell receptor beta chains from a single sample sequenced in a study of regulatory dendritic cells for organ transplantation. Antigens for these TCRs are unknown. Allogeneic regulatory or mature dendritic cells were co-cultured for 4 to 6 days with CFSE-labeled sorted T cells at 1:10. Method: immunoSEQ multiplex PCR; TCRdb's copy keeps in-frame clones and lacks some. The sample carries about 3,700 clones, roughly three fifths recorded once. Sequencing used memory CD8+ T cells from blood cultured with dendritic cells. Subset given: CD45RO+ memory T cells. The receptors were sampled from a human donor in good health.

V usage is TRBV11-2 and J usage is TRBJ2-5, with 7 bases matching TRBD2. The germline CDR1 and CDR2 sequences are SGHAT and FQNNGV. Unmatched junction bases numbered 6, after V lost 3 bases and J lost 5 bases. This CDR3 region has 14 residues. DNA of the CDR3: TGTGCCAGCAGCTTTTGGGGGGGGAGGGAGACCCAGTACTTC. This sequence encodes CASSFWGGRETQYF.

This clone was counted a few times. In nucleotides, the CDR3 is TGTGCCAGCAGCTTCCCACTAGCGGGTAAAGAGACCCAGTACTTC. It specifies CASSFPLAGKETQYF. The gene calls are TRBV4-2 and TRBJ2-5; TRBD2 matches at 9 bases. Trimming at V came to 5 bases and at J to 3 bases, leaving 7 bases not matched to a gene. Germline CDR1 LGHNA, CDR2 YNFKEQ. This CDR3 has 15 residues.

The gene calls are TRBV10-2 and TRBJ2-1, with 7 bases identical to TRBD2. Germline values: CDR1 WSHSY, CDR2 SAAADI. The CDR3 extends over 15 amino acids. V shed 3 bases, J shed 2 bases, and the junction held 4 bases outside the gene matches. Written as DNA, the CDR3 is TGCGCCAGCAGTGAACGGGACTACCCCTACAATGAGCAGTTCTTC. Translated, it gives CASSERDYPYNEQFF.

This chain joins TRBV6-5 and TRBJ2-2; 7 bases align to TRBD2. The junction had 8 bases not matched to a gene; V was cut back by 6 bases and J by 7 bases. This CDR3 has 14 residues. Per the germline V gene, CDR1 is MNHEY and CDR2 is SVGAGI. The CDR3 DNA follows: TGTGCCAGCAGCGGGGGGACCACTCACGGGGAGCTGTTTTTT. This sequence encodes CASSGGTTHGELFF.

The table lists this clone with a few counts. This chain uses TRBV5-6 with TRBJ1-6; the match to TRBD1 covers 10 bases. Trimming took 6 bases from V and 3 from J; bases not matched to a gene: 6. Germline CDR1 is SGHDT and CDR2 is YYEEEE. The CDR3 covers 16 residues. This CDR3 is CASKRQGAVYNSPLHF. The DNA for the CDR3 is TGTGCCAGCAAAAGACAGGGGGCGGTCTATAATTCACCCCTCCACTTT.